The 5 T cell receptor beta chains below come from one sample, sequenced in a study of T cells in Graves' hyperthyroidism and ophthalmopathy. There were TCR beta CDR3 regions amplified from RNA transcripts. First-round RT-PCR with HTBI primers amplified the TCR CDR3 region. TCRdb reanalysed the multiplex PCR reads using MiXCR and keeps one entry per CDR3 protein. The table records about 590,000 distinct CDR3 sequences, 15% to 17% of them present only once. Sequenced sample: blood. Source of these receptors: a woman aged 25 to 39 with Graves' hyperthyroidism.

CDR3 DNA: TGTGCCAGCAGTAACCCTCAGGGGACGGCTAGCAACTATGGCTACACCTTC. The encoded protein is CASSNPQGTASNYGYTF. V is TRBV12-3 or TRBV12-4 and J is TRBJ1-2, with a possible D match to TRBD1 (6 bases). The CDR3 contains 17 residues. Trimming pared 5 bases from V and 2 bases from J, leaving 21 bases between.

This clonotype was observed a handful of times. V and J are TRBV4-3 and TRBJ2-7; TRBD1 is a possible D gene (6 bases). Germline V lookup: CDR1 LGHNA, CDR2 YSLEER. V was clipped by 1 base and J by 0 bases, with 13 bases between them. The CDR3 spans 16 residues. This chain's CDR3 is CASSQGPTGSSYEQYF. The CDR3 DNA is TGCGCCAGCAGCCAAGGGCCAACAGGGAGCTCCTACGAGCAGTACTTC.

This clonotype was seen more than once but under ten times. This clone may be a read error of a much larger clone one base away. The genes are TRBV27 and TRBJ1-1; 7 bases align to TRBD1. The trim removed 5 bases at V and 0 bases at J, leaving 3 bases unmatched. In germline, CDR1 is MNHEY, CDR2 SMNVEV (reference sequence). This CDR3 is 14 amino acids long. The CDR3 coding sequence is TGTGCCAGCAGTAGGGGACAGATGAACACTGAAGCTTTCTTT. This translates into CASSRGQMNTEAFF.

A remark on this clonotype: A much larger clone differs by one base, so this may be a read error. V usage is TRBV20-1 and J usage is TRBJ2-7; 10 positions match TRBD2. The last part of the DNA fits TRBJ2-1 better; the J call may be wrong. The length of the CDR3 is 14 residues. Germline CDR1 is DFQATT and CDR2 is SNEGSKA (reference sequence). The CDR3 DNA is TGCAGTGCGGTACTAGCGGGGCTCTCCTACGAGCAGTTCTTC. Its protein product is CSAVLAGLSYEQFF.

A remark on this clonotype: This may arise from a read error, as a much more abundant clone is one base away. The chain employs TRBV10-3 and TRBJ2-3; the D gene is possibly TRBD1 (5 bases). Germline-derived CDR1 and CDR2 are ENHRY and SYGVKD. The CDR3 extends over 14 amino acids. The CDR3 is CAISESTRTGTQYF. The CDR3 nucleotides are TGTGCCATCAGTGAGTCGACTCGCACAGGTACGCAGTATTTT.